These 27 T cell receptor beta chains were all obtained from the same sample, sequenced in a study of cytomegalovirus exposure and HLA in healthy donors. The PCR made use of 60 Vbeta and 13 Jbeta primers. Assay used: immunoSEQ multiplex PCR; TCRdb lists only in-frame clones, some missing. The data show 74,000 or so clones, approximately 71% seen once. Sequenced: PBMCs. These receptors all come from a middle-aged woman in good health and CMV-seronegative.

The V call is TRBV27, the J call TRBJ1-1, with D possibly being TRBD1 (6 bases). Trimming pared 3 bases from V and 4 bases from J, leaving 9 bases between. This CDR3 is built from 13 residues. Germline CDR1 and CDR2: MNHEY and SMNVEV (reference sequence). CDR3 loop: CASSLVGATEAFF. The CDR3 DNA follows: TGTGCCAGCAGTTTGGTGGGGGCCACTGAAGCTTTCTTT.

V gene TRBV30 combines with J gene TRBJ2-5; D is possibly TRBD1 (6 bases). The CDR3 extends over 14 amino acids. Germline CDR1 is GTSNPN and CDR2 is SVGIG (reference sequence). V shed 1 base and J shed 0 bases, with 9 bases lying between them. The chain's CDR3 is CAWSEGEHQETQYF. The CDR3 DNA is TGTGCCTGGAGTGAGGGGGAGCACCAAGAGACCCAGTACTTC.

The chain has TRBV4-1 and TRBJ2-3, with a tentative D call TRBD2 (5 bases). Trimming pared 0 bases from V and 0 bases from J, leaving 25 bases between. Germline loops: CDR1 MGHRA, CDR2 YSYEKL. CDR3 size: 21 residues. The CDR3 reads CASSQDLLLVFFTLSTDTQYF. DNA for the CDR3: TGCGCCAGCAGCCAAGATCTTCTACTAGTTTTTTTCACCCTTAGCACAGATACGCAGTATTTT.

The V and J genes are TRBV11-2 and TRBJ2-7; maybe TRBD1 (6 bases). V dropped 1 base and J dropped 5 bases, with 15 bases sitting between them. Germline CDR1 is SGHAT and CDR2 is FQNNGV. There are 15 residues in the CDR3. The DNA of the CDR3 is TGTGCCAGCAGCTTAGTGGGGACACGCATGCACGAGCAGTACTTC. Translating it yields CASSLVGTRMHEQYF.

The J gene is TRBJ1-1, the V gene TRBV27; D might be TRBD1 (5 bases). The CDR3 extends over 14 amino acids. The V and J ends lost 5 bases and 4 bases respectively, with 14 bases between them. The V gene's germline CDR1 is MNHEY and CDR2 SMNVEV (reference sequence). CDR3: CASSGQGLATEAFF. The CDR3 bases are TGTGCCAGCAGTGGCCAGGGTTTGGCCACTGAAGCTTTCTTT.

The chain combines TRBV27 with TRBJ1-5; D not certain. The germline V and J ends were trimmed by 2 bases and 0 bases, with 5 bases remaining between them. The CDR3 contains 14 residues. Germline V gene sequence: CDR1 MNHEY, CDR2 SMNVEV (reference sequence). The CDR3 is CASSLRDSNQPQHF. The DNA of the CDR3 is TGTGCCAGCAGTTTAAGAGATAGCAATCAGCCCCAGCATTTT.

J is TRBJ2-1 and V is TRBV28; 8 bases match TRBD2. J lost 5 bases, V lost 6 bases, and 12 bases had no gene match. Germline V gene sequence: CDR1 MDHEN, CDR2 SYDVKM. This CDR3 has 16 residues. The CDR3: CASRNQGIAGNNEQFF. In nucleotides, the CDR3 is TGTGCCAGCAGGAATCAGGGAATAGCGGGAAACAATGAGCAGTTCTTC.

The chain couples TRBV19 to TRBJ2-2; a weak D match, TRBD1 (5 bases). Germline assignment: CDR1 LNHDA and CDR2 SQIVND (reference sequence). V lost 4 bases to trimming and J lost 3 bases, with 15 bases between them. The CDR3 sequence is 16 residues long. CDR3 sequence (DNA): TGTGCCAGTAGTACCCGACAGACGCGCGACACCGGGGAGCTGTTTTTT. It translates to CASSTRQTRDTGELFF.

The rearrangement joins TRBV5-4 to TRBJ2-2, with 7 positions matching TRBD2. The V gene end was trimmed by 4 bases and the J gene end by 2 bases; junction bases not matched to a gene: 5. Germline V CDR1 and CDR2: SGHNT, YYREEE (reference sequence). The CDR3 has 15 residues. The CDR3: CASSTGLVNTGELFF. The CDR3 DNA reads TGTGCCAGCAGCACCGGACTAGTAAACACCGGGGAGCTGTTTTTT. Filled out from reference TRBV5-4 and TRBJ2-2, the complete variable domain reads ETGVTQSPTHLIKTRGQQVTLRCSSQSGHNTVSWYQQALGQGPQFIFQYYREEENGRGNFPPRFSGLQFPNYSSELNVNALELDDSALYLCASSTGLVNTGELFFGEGSRLTVL.

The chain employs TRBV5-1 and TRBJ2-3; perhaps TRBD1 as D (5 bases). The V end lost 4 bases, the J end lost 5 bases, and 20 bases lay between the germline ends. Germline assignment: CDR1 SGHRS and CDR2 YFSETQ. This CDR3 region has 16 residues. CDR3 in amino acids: CASSAVIAGQEDTQYF. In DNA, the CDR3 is TGCGCCAGCAGCGCCGTCATAGCAGGGCAGGAAGATACGCAGTATTTT.

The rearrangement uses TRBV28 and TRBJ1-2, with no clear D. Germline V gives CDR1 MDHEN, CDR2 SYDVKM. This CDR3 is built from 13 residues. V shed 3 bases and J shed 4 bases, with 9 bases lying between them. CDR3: CASSLAQSYGYTF. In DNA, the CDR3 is TGTGCCAGCAGTTTGGCTCAGTCCTATGGCTACACCTTC.

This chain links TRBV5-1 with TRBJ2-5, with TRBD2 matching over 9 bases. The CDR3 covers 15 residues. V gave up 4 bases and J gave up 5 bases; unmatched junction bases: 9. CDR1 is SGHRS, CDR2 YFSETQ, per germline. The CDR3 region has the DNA TGCGCCAGCAGCAGTAGCGGGAGTGGTGTGGAGACCCAGTACTTC. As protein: CASSSSGSGVETQYF.

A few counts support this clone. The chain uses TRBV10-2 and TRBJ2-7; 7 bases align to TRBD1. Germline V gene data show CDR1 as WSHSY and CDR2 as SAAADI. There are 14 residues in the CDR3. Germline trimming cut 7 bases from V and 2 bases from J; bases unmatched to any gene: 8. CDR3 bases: TGCGCCAGCAAAACAGGACAGGCAACCTACGAGCAGTACTTC. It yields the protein CASKTGQATYEQYF.

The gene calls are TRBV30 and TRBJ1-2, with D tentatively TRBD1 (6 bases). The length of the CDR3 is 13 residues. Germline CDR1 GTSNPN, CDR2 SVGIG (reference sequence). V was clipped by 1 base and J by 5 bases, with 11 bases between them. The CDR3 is CAWSEGGTYGYTF. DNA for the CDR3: TGTGCCTGGAGTGAGGGGGGGACTTATGGCTACACCTTC.

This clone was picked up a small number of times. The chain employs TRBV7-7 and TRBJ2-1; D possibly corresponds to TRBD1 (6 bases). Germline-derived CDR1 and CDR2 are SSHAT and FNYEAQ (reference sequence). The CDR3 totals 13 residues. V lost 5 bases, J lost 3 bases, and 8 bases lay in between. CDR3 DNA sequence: TGTGCCAGCAGCGGGGACATCTACAATGAGCAGTTCTTC. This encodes CASSGDIYNEQFF.

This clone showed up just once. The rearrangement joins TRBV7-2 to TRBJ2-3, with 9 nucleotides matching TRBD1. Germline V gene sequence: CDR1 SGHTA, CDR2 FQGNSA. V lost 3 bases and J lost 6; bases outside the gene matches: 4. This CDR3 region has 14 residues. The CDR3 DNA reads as TGTGCCAGCAGCTTCGGACAGGGGAGGGATACGCAGTATTTT. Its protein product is CASSFGQGRDTQYF.

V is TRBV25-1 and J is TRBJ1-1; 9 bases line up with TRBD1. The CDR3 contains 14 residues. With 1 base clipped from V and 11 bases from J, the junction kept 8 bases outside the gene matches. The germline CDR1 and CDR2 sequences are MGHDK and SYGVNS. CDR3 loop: CASSESGQGGKAFF. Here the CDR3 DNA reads TGTGCCAGCAGTGAATCGGGACAGGGAGGGAAGGCTTTCTTT.

The CDR3, as DNA: TGTGCCAGCAGCTTAGCGCGGGCACATGAAGCTTTCTTT. Residues: CASSLARAHEAFF. The gene calls are TRBV7-8 and TRBJ1-1, with unresolved D. V lost 0 bases and J lost 7, with 9 bases in between. Germline V lookup: CDR1 SGHVS, CDR2 FQNEAQ. This CDR3 contains 13 residues.

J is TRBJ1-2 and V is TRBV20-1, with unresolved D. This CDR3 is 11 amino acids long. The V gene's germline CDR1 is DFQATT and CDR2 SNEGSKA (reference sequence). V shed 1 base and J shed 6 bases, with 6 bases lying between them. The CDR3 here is CSARGGHGYTF. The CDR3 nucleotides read TGCAGTGCTAGAGGCGGTCATGGCTACACCTTC.

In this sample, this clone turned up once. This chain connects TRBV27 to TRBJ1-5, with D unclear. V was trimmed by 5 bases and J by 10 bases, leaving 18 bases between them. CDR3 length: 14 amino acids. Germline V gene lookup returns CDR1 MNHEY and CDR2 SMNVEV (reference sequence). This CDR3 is CASSPLGRVGPQHF. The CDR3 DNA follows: TGTGCCAGCAGTCCCTTGGGGAGGGTCGGACCCCAGCATTTT.

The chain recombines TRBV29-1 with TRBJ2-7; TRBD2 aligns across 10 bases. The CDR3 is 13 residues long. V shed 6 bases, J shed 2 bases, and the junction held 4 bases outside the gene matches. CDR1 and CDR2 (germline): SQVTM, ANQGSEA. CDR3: CSVWTSGPYEQYF. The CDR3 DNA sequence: TGCAGCGTCTGGACTAGCGGCCCCTACGAGCAGTACTTC.

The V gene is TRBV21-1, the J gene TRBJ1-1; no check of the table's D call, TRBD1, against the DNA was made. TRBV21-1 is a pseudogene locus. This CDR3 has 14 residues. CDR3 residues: CASSIQGIDTEAFF. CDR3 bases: TGTGCCAGCAGCATCCAGGGAATAGACACTGAAGCTTTCTTT.

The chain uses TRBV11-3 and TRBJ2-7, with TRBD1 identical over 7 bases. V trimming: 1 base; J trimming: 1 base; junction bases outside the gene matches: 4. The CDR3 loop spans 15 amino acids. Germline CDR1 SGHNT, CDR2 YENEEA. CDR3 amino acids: CASSLGGGASYEQYF. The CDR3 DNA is TGTGCCAGCAGCTTAGGAGGGGGCGCTTCCTACGAGCAGTACTTC. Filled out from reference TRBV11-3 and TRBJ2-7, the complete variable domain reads EAGVVQSPRYKIIEKKQPVAFWCNPISGHNTLYWYLQNLGQGPELLIRYENEEAVDDSQLPKDRFSAERLKGVDSTLKIQPAELGDSAVYLCASSLGGGASYEQYFGPGTRLTVT.

CDR3 sequence reads: CASSLARGGSYNEQFF. The CDR3 DNA is TGTGCCAGCAGTTTAGCGCGGGGGGGGTCCTACAATGAGCAGTTCTTC. The V and J genes are TRBV27 and TRBJ2-1; 9 nucleotides align to TRBD2. This CDR3 spans 16 amino acids. Germline V gives CDR1 MNHEY, CDR2 SMNVEV (reference sequence). After removal of 2 bases from V and 1 base from J, the junction contained 3 bases not matched to a gene.

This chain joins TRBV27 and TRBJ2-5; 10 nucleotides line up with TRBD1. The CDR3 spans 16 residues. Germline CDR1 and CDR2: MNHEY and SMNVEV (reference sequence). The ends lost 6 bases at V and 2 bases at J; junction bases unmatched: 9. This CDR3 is CASRLTVDRGQETQYF. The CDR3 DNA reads TGTGCCAGCAGACTTACGGTGGACAGGGGGCAAGAGACCCAGTACTTC.

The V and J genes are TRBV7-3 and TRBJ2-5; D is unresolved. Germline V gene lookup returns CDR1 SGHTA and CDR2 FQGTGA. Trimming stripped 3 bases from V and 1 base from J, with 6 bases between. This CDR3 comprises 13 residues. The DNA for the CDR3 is TGTGCCAGCAGCTTTAAGCCCCAAGAGACCCAGTACTTC. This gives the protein CASSFKPQETQYF. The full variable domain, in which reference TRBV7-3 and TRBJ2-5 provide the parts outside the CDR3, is GAGVSQTPSNKVTEKGKYVELRCDPISGHTALYWYRQSLGQGPEFLIYFQGTGAADDSGLPNDRFFAVRPEGSVSTLKIQRTERGDSAVYLCASSFKPQETQYFGPGTRLLVL.

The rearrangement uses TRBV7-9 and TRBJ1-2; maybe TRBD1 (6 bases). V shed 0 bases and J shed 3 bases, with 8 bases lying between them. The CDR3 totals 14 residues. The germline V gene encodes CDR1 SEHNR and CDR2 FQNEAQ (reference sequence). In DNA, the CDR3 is TGTGCCAGCAGCTTAGCCAGGGGATACTATGGCTACACCTTC. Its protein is CASSLARGYYGYTF.